These 28 T cell receptor beta chains were all obtained from the same sample, sequenced in a study of T cells in Graves' hyperthyroidism and ophthalmopathy. Authors of the study amplified TCR beta CDR3 regions from RNA transcripts. A set of HTBI primers served as the primers for a first-round RT-PCR of the TCR CDR3. Each CDR3 protein gets one entry after TCRdb re-called the multiplex PCR reads with MiXCR. The data show around 200,000 distinct CDR3 sequences, roughly 18% seen once. Sequenced: blood. All receptors come from a man aged 40-49 years with Graves' hyperthyroidism.

This clonotype was recorded at least ten times. This chain links TRBV9 with TRBJ2-1; 9 nucleotides agree with TRBD1. The V gene's germline CDR1 is SGDLS and CDR2 YYNGEE. Trimming at V came to 3 bases and at J to 5 bases, leaving 6 bases not matched to a gene. This CDR3 is built from 15 residues. CDR3 nucleotides: TGTGCCAGCAGCGCAGGGACAGGGCTGGACAATGAGCAGTTCTTC. Translating it yields CASSAGTGLDNEQFF.

This clonotype occurred a few times. Given a much more abundant clone one base away, this may be a read error. No conserved phenylalanine or tryptophan ends this CDR3, so it is likely a read error. The V call is TRBV12-3 or TRBV12-4, the J call TRBJ1-5, with 7 bases fitting TRBD1. V gave up 6 bases and J gave up 6 bases; unmatched junction bases: 8. CDR3 length: 14 residues. CDR3 sequence: CASSGGQWIQPQHL. The DNA of the CDR3 is TGTGCCAGCAGCGGGGGACAGTGGATTCAGCCCCAGCATCTT.

This clonotype came up many times. The chain joins TRBV20-1 to TRBJ2-1; D call uncertain. This CDR3 is built from 16 residues. Germline V gene data show CDR1 as DFQATT and CDR2 as SNEGSKA (reference sequence). V was trimmed by 0 bases and J by 6 bases, leaving 18 bases between them. CDR3 sequence (DNA): TGCAGTGCTAGAGATGGTGTGACCCCAGTCGGCAATGAGCAGTTCTTC. It is translated as CSARDGVTPVGNEQFF.

This clonotype has a handful of counts. This chain links TRBV7-3 with TRBJ1-2, with a tentative D call TRBD1 (5 bases). Germline values: CDR1 SGHTA, CDR2 FQGTGA. V was clipped by 1 base and J by 0 bases, with 12 bases between them. This CDR3 contains 16 residues. The CDR3 reads CASSLMGTDPNYGYTF. CDR3 sequence (DNA): TGTGCCAGCAGCTTAATGGGGACGGATCCTAACTATGGCTACACCTTC. Complete variable domain (other parts from reference TRBV7-3 and TRBJ1-2): GAGVSQTPSNKVTEKGKYVELRCDPISGHTALYWYRQSLGQGPEFLIYFQGTGAADDSGLPNDRFFAVRPEGSVSTLKIQRTERGDSAVYLCASSLMGTDPNYGYTFGSGTRLTVV.

J is TRBJ1-5 and V is TRBV19; TRBD1 is a possible D gene (6 bases). The CDR3 is 14 amino acids. V was pared by 2 bases and J by 4 bases, with 9 bases between. Germline CDR1 and CDR2: LNHDA and SQIVND (reference sequence). For the CDR3, the DNA is TGTGCCAGTAGTATAAGGGGGGATAATCAGCCCCAGCATTTT. Translation gives CASSIRGDNQPQHF.

This clonotype was detected many times. V gene TRBV20-1 combines with J gene TRBJ2-7; no clear D gene. This CDR3 contains 14 residues. Germline loops: CDR1 DFQATT, CDR2 SNEGSKA (reference sequence). V lost 0 bases and J lost 2, with 11 bases in between. The CDR3 sequence is CSARDPGSPYEQYF. CDR3 bases: TGCAGTGCTAGAGATCCGGGCAGCCCCTACGAGCAGTACTTC.

Notes on this clonotype: This likely comes from a read error, as the CDR3 has no conserved phenylalanine or tryptophan at its end. The chain carries TRBV15 and TRBJ1-6; tentatively, D is TRBD1 (5 bases). Germline V gene sequence: CDR1 LNHNV, CDR2 YYDKDF (reference sequence). This CDR3 region has 15 residues. Deletions cut 1 base from V and 7 bases from J, with 11 bases between. The DNA of the CDR3 is TGTGCCACCAGCAGAGGTGCCAGGGAGAATTCACCCCTCCACCTT. Its translation is CATSRGARENSPLHL.

This clonotype was observed many times. The J gene is TRBJ2-5, the V gene TRBV11-3; 14 bases map to TRBD2. This CDR3 has 16 amino acids. From germline, CDR1 is SGHNT and CDR2 YENEEA. The junction had 3 bases not matched to a gene; V was cut back by 5 bases and J by 1 base. The CDR3 is CASSRGLAGVQETQYF. DNA for the CDR3: TGTGCCAGCAGCCGGGGACTAGCGGGGGTCCAAGAGACCCAGTACTTC. Combining the CDR3 with reference TRBV11-3 and TRBJ2-5 gives the whole variable domain EAGVVQSPRYKIIEKKQPVAFWCNPISGHNTLYWYLQNLGQGPELLIRYENEEAVDDSQLPKDRFSAERLKGVDSTLKIQPAELGDSAVYLCASSRGLAGVQETQYFGPGTRLLVL.

The chain employs TRBV4-1 and TRBJ2-5; D not certain. Germline V gene data show CDR1 as MGHRA and CDR2 as YSYEKL. This CDR3 comprises 14 residues. Trimming cost V 3 bases and J 5 bases, with 13 bases left between them. The DNA for the CDR3 is TGCGCCAGCAGCCATCACACTGGACCGGAGACCCAGTACTTC. Translation: CASSHHTGPETQYF.

At least ten counts were recorded for this clonotype. The chain carries TRBV5-1 and TRBJ2-1, with TRBD1 identical over 9 bases. The CDR3 loop spans 15 amino acids. V gave up 4 bases and J gave up 6 bases; unmatched junction bases: 8. In germline, CDR1 is SGHRS, CDR2 YFSETQ. Here the CDR3 DNA reads TGCGCCAGCAGCACAAGCTTACAGGGGGCCAATGAGCAGTTCTTC. It is translated as CASSTSLQGANEQFF.

In its sample, this clonotype was seen many times. V is TRBV11-2 and J is TRBJ2-7, with unresolved D. There are 15 residues in the CDR3. V gave up 1 base and J gave up 0 bases, with 10 bases separating them. The germline CDR1 and CDR2 sequences are SGHAT and FQNNGV. The CDR3 loop is CASSLGQVISYEQYF. CDR3 in DNA: TGTGCCAGCAGCTTAGGGCAGGTGATCTCCTACGAGCAGTACTTC.

This clonotype came up many times. The rearrangement links TRBV20-1 to TRBJ2-1, with 7 bases aligning to TRBD1. V lost 0 bases, J lost 2 bases, and 7 bases stayed unmatched. The CDR3 covers 16 residues. Germline-derived CDR1 and CDR2 are DFQATT and SNEGSKA (reference sequence). The CDR3 bases are TGCAGTGCTAGAGATCGAGTGGGACAGACCTACAATGAGCAGTTCTTC. Protein product: CSARDRVGQTYNEQFF.

This clonotype occurred many times. The chain recombines TRBV10-3 with TRBJ2-7; weak D call: TRBD1 (7 bases). The CDR3 has 17 residues. Germline CDR1 reads ENHRY; CDR2 reads SYGVKD. Trimming took 3 bases from V and 0 from J, leaving 18 bases between them. The CDR3 DNA sequence: TGTGCCATCAGTGACCAGACTAGGACAGGCCTCTCCTACGAGCAGTACTTC. Translated, it gives CAISDQTRTGLSYEQYF.

This clonotype was detected ten times or more. The chain carries TRBV7-3 and TRBJ2-1, with D possibly matching TRBD2 (5 bases). Germline CDR1 and CDR2: SGHTA and FQGTGA. The CDR3 length is 13 residues. V lost 1 base and J lost 9, with 10 bases in between. CDR3 nucleotides: TGTGCCAGCAGCTTAAGTCAGGAGGTTGAGCAGTTCTTC. Translated: CASSLSQEVEQFF.

This clonotype was observed a handful of times. This chain joins TRBV19 and TRBJ1-5; 9 nucleotides line up with TRBD1. The germline V gene has CDR1 LNHDA and CDR2 SQIVND (reference sequence). CDR3 size: 17 residues. Losses at the gene ends were 6 bases for V and 6 bases for J; bases not matched to a gene: 15. CDR3 sequence (DNA): TGTGCCAGTAGGGTTCACGGACAGGGGTTGATTAGTCAGCCCCAGCATTTT. The encoded protein is CASRVHGQGLISQPQHF.

This clonotype was recorded many times. V gene TRBV20-1 combines with J gene TRBJ1-1; 9 bases fit TRBD1. Looked up from germline, CDR1 is DFQATT and CDR2 is SNEGSKA (reference sequence). This CDR3 region has 14 residues. With 2 bases clipped from V and 6 bases from J, the junction kept 7 bases outside the gene matches. The CDR3 protein is CSARLTGGRPEAFF. DNA for the CDR3: TGCAGTGCTAGATTAACAGGGGGCCGCCCTGAAGCTTTCTTT.

This clonotype was seen a few times. This chain links TRBV10-3 with TRBJ2-3; 13 bases match TRBD2. Trimming at V came to 6 bases and at J to 6 bases, leaving 6 bases not matched to a gene. CDR3 size: 15 residues. Germline V gene sequence: CDR1 ENHRY, CDR2 SYGVKD. The CDR3 coding sequence is TGTGCCATCAGATCGACTAGCGGGGGGCTGGATACGCAGTATTTT. This codes for CAIRSTSGGLDTQYF.

This clonotype showed up just a few times. DNA for the CDR3: TGCAGCGTGAAGACAAGGGAGGAAGCTTTCTTT. Translating gives CSVKTREEAFF. The V gene is TRBV29-1, the J gene TRBJ1-1; D is undetermined. Germline-derived CDR1 and CDR2 are SQVTM and ANQGSEA. The CDR3 has 11 residues. Trimming pared 6 bases from V and 8 bases from J, leaving 13 bases between.

Concerning this clonotype itself: An end of the junction does not agree with germline; a read error may underlie this. The V gene is TRBV18, the J gene TRBJ2-1; 7 nucleotides agree with TRBD1. This CDR3 is 17 amino acids long. Germline lookup yields CDR1 KGHSH and CDR2 LQKENI. The DNA for the CDR3 is TGTGCCAGCTCACCTCCGACAGGGATTGGCTCCTACAATGAGCAGTGCTTC. It yields the protein CASSPPTGIGSYNEQCF.

About this clonotype: A much more abundant neighbour one base away suggests this may be a read error. The chain uses TRBV25-1 and TRBJ2-7; 7 bases line up with TRBD1. The germline V gene has CDR1 MGHDK and CDR2 SYGVNS. CDR3 length: 16 residues. V lost 4 bases and J lost 2; bases outside the gene matches: 11. CDR3 sequence (DNA): TGTGCCAGCAGTGTAACCGGGACAGCCTATCCCTACGAGCAGTACTTC. Protein: CASSVTGTAYPYEQYF.

This clonotype was picked up many times. This rearrangement joins TRBV28 to TRBJ2-6, with D perhaps matching TRBD2 (7 bases). The CDR3 has 19 amino acids. Looked up from germline, CDR1 is MDHEN and CDR2 is SYDVKM. V was cut by 5 bases and J by 0 bases, with 20 bases left in between. CDR3 region: CASSPRRGASRSGANVLTF. The CDR3 DNA follows: TGTGCCAGCAGTCCCCGACGGGGGGCCTCTCGCTCTGGGGCCAACGTCCTGACTTTC.

This clonotype was seen many times. The chain is built from TRBV28 and TRBJ2-1; 14 nucleotides agree with TRBD2. Trimming removed 8 bases from V and 0 bases from J; junction bases left unmatched: 6. The CDR3 sequence is 17 residues long. From germline, CDR1 is MDHEN and CDR2 SYDVKM. The DNA of the CDR3 is TGTGCCAGCCTCGGACTAGCGGGGGGAACCTCCTACAATGAGCAGTTCTTC. As protein: CASLGLAGGTSYNEQFF. Drawing the rest from reference TRBV28 and TRBJ2-1, the complete variable domain is DVKVTQSSRYLVKRTGEKVFLECVQDMDHENMFWYRQDPGLGLRLIYFSYDVKMKEKGDIPEGYSVSREKKERFSLILESASTNQTSMYLCASLGLAGGTSYNEQFFGPGTRLTVL.

This clonotype has at least ten counts. The V and J genes are TRBV6-5 and TRBJ1-2, with TRBD1 matching over 8 bases. The CDR3 covers 18 residues. Germline lookup yields CDR1 MNHEY and CDR2 SVGAGI. J gave up 5 bases and V 0 bases, and 14 bases lay outside the gene matches. CDR3 sequence: CASSYSRDRPTVHYGYTF. The DNA for the CDR3 is TGTGCCAGCAGTTACTCCCGGGACAGGCCCACCGTCCATTATGGCTACACCTTC.

This chain connects TRBV9 to TRBJ2-1; 9 bases fit TRBD1. Germline V lookup: CDR1 SGDLS, CDR2 YYNGEE. The CDR3 covers 16 residues. Trimming took 0 bases from V and 3 from J; bases not matched to a gene: 4. The CDR3 spells CASSVVDRGFYNEQFF. CDR3 sequence (DNA): TGTGCCAGCAGCGTAGTGGACAGGGGATTCTACAATGAGCAGTTCTTC. Full variable domain (remainder filled in from reference TRBV9 and TRBJ2-1): DSGVTQTPKHLITATGQRVTLRCSPRSGDLSVYWYQQSLDQGLQFLIQYYNGEERAKGNILERFSAQQFPDLHSELNLSSLELGDSALYFCASSVVDRGFYNEQFFGPGTRLTVL.

The CDR3 spells CASSLGRGTYEQYF. In DNA form, the CDR3 reads TGTGCCAGCAGCTTAGGCAGGGGAACCTACGAGCAGTACTTC. The genes are TRBV7-2 and TRBJ2-7; possibly TRBD1 for D (6 bases). This CDR3 is built from 14 residues. CDR1 is SGHTA and CDR2 is FQGNSA in the germline V gene. Trimming removed 1 base at V and 2 bases at J, with 9 bases between.

This clonotype appeared many times. The chain employs TRBV5-1 and TRBJ1-1; possibly TRBD1 for D (5 bases). Germline V gives CDR1 SGHRS, CDR2 YFSETQ. The CDR3 consists of 13 residues. Trimming pared 7 bases from V and 4 bases from J, leaving 14 bases between. CDR3 sequence (DNA): TGCGCCAGCCGAGACAGCGCGGGCACTGAAGCTTTCTTT. Encoded protein: CASRDSAGTEAFF.

There are many counts of this clonotype. The chain combines TRBV6-2 or TRBV6-3 with TRBJ2-1; the D is unclear. The CDR3 is 21 residues long. CDR1 and CDR2 (germline): MNHEY, SVGEGT. V was clipped by 2 bases and J by 0 bases, with 26 bases between them. The CDR3 is CASSYNPSSTGTLSSYNEQFF. The CDR3, as DNA: TGTGCCAGCAGTTACAACCCTTCCTCGACTGGCACCCTCAGCTCCTACAATGAGCAGTTCTTC.

The V gene is TRBV6-1, the J gene TRBJ2-7; a possible D gene is TRBD1 (5 bases). V dropped 5 bases and J dropped 7 bases, with 9 bases sitting between them. This CDR3 is built from 11 residues. Germline CDR1 is MNHNS and CDR2 is SASEGT. CDR3 region: CASSQGVEQYF. The CDR3 DNA reads as TGTGCCAGCAGTCAAGGGGTAGAGCAGTACTTC.